This T cell receptor (beta chain) emerged from a study of T cells in Graves' hyperthyroidism and ophthalmopathy. Overall study results and limits: Ophthalmopathy and stable hyperthyroidism were told apart by a 13 V-J model. Ophthalmopathy onset followed model prediction by a median approximately six months. Blood shared most expanded thyroid clonotypes above 0.001.

The CDR3 length is 15 residues. V lost 4 bases, J lost 1 base, and 10 bases lay in between. The germline V gene encodes CDR1 SGHDN and CDR2 FVKESK. Researchers took RNA transcripts and amplified the TCR beta CDR3 regions from them. An initial round of RT-PCR targeting the TCR CDR3 relied on the HTBI primer set. MiXCR was run by TCRdb on the multiplex PCR reads, yielding one entry per CDR3 protein. The sample lists around 570,000 distinct CDR3 sequences, 15% to 20% occurring once. Comments on this clonotype: The antigen remains undetermined.

A NOSPECS grade of at least 4, a Clinical Activity Score of at least 3 and duration under 3 months were recorded in ophthalmopathy patients. This sequence joins TRBV14 and TRBJ2-2; D tentatively reads TRBD1 or TRBD2 (5 bases each). The receptor's source is a man aged 40-50 years with Graves' ophthalmopathy. The specimen sequenced was blood. The CDR3: CASSRMGENTGELFF. In nucleotides, the CDR3 is TGTGCCAGCAGCCGCATGGGGGAGAACACCGGGGAGCTGTTTTTT.